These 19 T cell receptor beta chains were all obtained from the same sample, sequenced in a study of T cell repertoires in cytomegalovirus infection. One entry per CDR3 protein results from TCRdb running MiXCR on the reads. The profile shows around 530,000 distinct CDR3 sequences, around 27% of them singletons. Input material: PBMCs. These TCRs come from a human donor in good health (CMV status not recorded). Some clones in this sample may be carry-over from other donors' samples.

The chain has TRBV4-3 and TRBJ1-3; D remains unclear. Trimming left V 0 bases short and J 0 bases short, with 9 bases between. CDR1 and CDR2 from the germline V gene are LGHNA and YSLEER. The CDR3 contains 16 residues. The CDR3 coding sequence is TGCGCCAGCAGCCAAGATCAGCGGGCCTCTGGAAACACCATATATTTT. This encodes CASSQDQRASGNTIYF.

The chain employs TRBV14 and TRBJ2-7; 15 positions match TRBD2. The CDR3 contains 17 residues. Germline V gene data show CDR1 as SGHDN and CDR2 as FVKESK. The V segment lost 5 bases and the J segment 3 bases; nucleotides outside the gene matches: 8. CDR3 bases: TGTGCCAGCAGCACGACAGGGGGACTAGCGGGAGGCTACGAGCAGTACTTC. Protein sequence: CASSTTGGLAGGYEQYF.

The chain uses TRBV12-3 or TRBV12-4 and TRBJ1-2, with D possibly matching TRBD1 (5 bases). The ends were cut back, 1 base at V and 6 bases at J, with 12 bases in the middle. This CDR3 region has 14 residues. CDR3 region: CASSLGRGLHGYTF. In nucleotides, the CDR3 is TGTGCCAGCAGTTTAGGGAGGGGTCTGCATGGCTACACCTTC.

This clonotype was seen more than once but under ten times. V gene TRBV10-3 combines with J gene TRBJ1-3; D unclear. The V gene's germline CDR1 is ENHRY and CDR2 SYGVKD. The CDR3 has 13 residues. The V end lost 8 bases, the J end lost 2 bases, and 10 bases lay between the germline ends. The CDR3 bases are TGTGCCATCGGCGTGCGGGCTGGAAACACCATATATTTT. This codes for CAIGVRAGNTIYF.

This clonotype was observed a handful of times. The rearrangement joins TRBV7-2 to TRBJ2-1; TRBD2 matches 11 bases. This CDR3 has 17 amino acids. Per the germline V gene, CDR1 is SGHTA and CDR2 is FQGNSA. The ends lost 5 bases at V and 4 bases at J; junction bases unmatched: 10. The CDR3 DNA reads TGTGCCAGCAGCGATAAACCGGGACTAGCGGCATACAATGAGCAGTTCTTC. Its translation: CASSDKPGLAAYNEQFF.

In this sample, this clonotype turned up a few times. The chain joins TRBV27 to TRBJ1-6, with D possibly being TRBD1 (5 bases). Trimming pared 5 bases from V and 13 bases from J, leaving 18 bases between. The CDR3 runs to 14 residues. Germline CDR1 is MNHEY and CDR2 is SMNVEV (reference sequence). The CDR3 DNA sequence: TGTGCCAGCAGTATCCGGGACCGTCTTTCCCCCCTCCACTTT. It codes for CASSIRDRLSPLHF.

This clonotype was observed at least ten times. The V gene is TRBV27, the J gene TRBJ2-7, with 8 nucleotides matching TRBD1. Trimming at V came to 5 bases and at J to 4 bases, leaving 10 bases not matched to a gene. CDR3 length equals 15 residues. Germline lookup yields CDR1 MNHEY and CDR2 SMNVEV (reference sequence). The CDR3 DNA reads TGTGCCAGCAGTCACCGAAGGACAGGGAAATACGAGCAGTACTTC. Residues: CASSHRRTGKYEQYF.

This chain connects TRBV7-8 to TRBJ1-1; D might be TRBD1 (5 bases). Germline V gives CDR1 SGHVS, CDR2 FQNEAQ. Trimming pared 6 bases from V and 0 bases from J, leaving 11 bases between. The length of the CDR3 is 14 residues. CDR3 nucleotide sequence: TGTGCCAGCAGTTCAGGGAACTTGAACACTGAAGCTTTCTTT. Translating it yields CASSSGNLNTEAFF.

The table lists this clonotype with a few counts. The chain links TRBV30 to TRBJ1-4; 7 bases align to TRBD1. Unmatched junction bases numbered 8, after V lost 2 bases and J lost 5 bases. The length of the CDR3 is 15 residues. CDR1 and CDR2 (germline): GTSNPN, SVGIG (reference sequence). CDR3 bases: TGTGCCTGGAGTTCCTCCGGGACAGTAAATGAAAAACTGTTTTTT. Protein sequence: CAWSSSGTVNEKLFF.

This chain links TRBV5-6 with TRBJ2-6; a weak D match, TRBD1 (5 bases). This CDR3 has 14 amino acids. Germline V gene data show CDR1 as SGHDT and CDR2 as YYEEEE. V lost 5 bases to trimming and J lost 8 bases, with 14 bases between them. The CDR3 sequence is CASSPNGASNVLTF. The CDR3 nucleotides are TGTGCCAGCAGTCCGAATGGGGCGTCCAACGTCCTGACTTTC.

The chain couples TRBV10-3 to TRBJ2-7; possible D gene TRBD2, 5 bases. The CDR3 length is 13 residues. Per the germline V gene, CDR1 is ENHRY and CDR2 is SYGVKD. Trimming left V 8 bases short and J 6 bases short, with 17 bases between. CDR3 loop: CAISPSLDSEQYF. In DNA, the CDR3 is TGTGCCATCTCCCCATCATTGGACTCCGAGCAGTACTTC.

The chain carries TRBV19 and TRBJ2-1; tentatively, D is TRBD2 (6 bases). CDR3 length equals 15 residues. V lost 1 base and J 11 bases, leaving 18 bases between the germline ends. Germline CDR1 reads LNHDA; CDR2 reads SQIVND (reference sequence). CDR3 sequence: CASSIGAGPVPKQFF. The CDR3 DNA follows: TGTGCCAGTAGTATAGGTGCGGGACCTGTGCCAAAGCAGTTCTTC.

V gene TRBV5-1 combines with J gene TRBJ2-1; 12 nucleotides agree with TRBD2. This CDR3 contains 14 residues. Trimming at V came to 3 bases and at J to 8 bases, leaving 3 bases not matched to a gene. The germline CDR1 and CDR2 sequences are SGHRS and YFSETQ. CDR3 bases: TGCGCCAGCAGCTGGTCTAGCGGGAGGGATGAGCAGTTCTTC. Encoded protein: CASSWSSGRDEQFF.

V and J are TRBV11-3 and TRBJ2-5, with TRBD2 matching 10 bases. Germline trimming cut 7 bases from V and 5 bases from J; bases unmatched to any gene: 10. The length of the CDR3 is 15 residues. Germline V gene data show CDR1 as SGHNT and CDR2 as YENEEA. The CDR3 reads CASKVAGGFRETQYF. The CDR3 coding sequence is TGTGCCAGCAAAGTAGCGGGAGGTTTCCGGGAGACCCAGTACTTC.

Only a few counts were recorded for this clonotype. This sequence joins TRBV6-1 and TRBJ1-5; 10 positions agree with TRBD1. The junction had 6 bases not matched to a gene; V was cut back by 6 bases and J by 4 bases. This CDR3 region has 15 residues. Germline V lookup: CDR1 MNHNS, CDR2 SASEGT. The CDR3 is CASRRDRGWNQPQHF. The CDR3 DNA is TGTGCCAGCAGACGGGACAGGGGTTGGAATCAGCCCCAGCATTTT.

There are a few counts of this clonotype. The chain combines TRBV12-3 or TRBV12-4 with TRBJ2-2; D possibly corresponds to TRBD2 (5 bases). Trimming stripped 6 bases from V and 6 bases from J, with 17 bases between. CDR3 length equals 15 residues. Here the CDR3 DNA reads TGTGCCAGCAGCCCCACCTCGGGAAGAGCCGGGGAGCTGTTTTTT. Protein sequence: CASSPTSGRAGELFF.

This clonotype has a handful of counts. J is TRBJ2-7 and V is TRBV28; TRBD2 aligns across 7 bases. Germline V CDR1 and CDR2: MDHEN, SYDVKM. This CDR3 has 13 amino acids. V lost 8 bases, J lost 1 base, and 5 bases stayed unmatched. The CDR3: CASAGRLSYEQYF. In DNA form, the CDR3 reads TGTGCCAGCGCCGGGAGGCTTTCCTACGAGCAGTACTTC.

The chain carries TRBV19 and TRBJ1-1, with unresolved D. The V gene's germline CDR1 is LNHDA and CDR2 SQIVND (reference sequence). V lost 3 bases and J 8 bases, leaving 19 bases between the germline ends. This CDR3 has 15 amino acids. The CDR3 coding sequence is TGTGCCAGTAGTATTATTCTTGTTCAGCCCAGCGAAGCTTTCTTT. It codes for CASSIILVQPSEAFF. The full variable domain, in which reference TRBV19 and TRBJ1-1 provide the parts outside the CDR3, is DGGITQSPKYLFRKEGQNVTLSCEQNLNHDAMYWYRQDPGQGLRLIYYSQIVNDFQKGDIAEGYSVSREKKESFPLTVTSAQKNPTAFYLCASSIILVQPSEAFFGQGTRLTVV.

The CDR3 bases are TGCGCCAGCAGCCAAGATCGTGGGGGCTGGAATGAGCAGTTCTTC. Protein: CASSQDRGGWNEQFF. The chain links TRBV4-3 to TRBJ2-1, with D possibly matching TRBD1 (6 bases). Trimming removed 0 bases from V and 7 bases from J, with 13 bases in between. Per germline, CDR1 LGHNA and CDR2 YSLEER. CDR3 size: 15 residues.